These 28 T cell receptor beta chains were all obtained from the same sample, sequenced in a study of blood T cells in healthy people across ages. Then a second PCR, running roughly 7 to 11 cycles, was carried out with a sample-barcoded 5' primer and a J-beta primer mix. One entry per CDR3 protein, called by TCRdb with MiXCR from the 5' RACE reads. The sample consists of some 1.5 million distinct CDR3 sequences, approximately 30% of them appearing once. Sequencing used blood. These receptor sequences come from a woman aged 30 to 39 in good health.

With respect to this clonotype: This may come from a read error, since a much larger clone is one base off. The chain recombines TRBV20-1 with TRBJ2-1, with D perhaps matching TRBD2 (6 bases). CDR1 is DFQATT, CDR2 SNEGSKA, per germline (reference sequence). V was cut by 4 bases and J by 7 bases, with 17 bases left in between. The length of the CDR3 is 14 residues. As DNA, the CDR3 is TGCAGTGCTATCGGGGACTCCGCGCGGAATGAGCAGTTCTTC. Its translation is CSAIGDSARNEQFF.

This clonotype has at least ten counts. The rearrangement uses TRBV29-1 and TRBJ2-3; the match to TRBD2 covers 7 bases. There are 13 residues in the CDR3. With 4 bases clipped from V and 5 bases from J, the junction kept 6 bases outside the gene matches. The germline CDR1 and CDR2 sequences are SQVTM and ANQGSEA. The chain's CDR3 is CSVGAGVRDTQYF. CDR3 bases: TGCAGCGTTGGGGCGGGAGTCCGAGATACGCAGTATTTT.

This clonotype came up a few times. The V and J genes are TRBV12-3 or TRBV12-4 and TRBJ2-3, with 13 bases matching TRBD2. CDR3 length: 18 residues. The ends lost 3 bases at V and 3 bases at J; junction bases unmatched: 9. The CDR3 nucleotides are TGTGCCAGCAGTTTCGGGACTAGCGGGAAAAAGGAGACAGATACGCAGTATTTT. Its protein is CASSFGTSGKKETDTQYF.

This clonotype was detected only a few times. This chain uses TRBV29-1 with TRBJ2-2; TRBD2 aligns across 11 bases. V shed 1 base and J 4 bases; nucleotides not matched to a gene: 5. Germline V gene data show CDR1 as SQVTM and CDR2 as ANQGSEA. The CDR3 covers 16 residues. CDR3 amino acids: CSVEGLAGLGTGELFF. The DNA of the CDR3 is TGCAGCGTTGAAGGACTAGCGGGATTGGGCACCGGGGAGCTGTTTTTT.

In this sample, this clonotype turned up many times. The V and J genes are TRBV6-6 and TRBJ2-5; D is undetermined. The CDR3 runs 12 residues. Germline V gene data show CDR1 as MNHNY and CDR2 as SVGAGI (reference sequence). V was clipped by 2 bases and J by 2 bases, with 3 bases between them. The CDR3 spells CASSYAQETQYF. CDR3 DNA sequence: TGTGCCAGCAGTTACGCGCAAGAGACCCAGTACTTC.

A few counts support this clonotype. This chain joins TRBV29-1 and TRBJ1-1; D unclear. In germline, CDR1 is SQVTM, CDR2 ANQGSEA. The CDR3 covers 11 residues. V gave up 0 bases and J gave up 11 bases, with 10 bases separating them. The CDR3 region is CSVEDRQKAFF. CDR3 in DNA: TGCAGCGTTGAAGATCGCCAGAAGGCTTTCTTT.

The rearrangement links TRBV27 to TRBJ2-1; 10 positions agree with TRBD1. The CDR3 covers 16 residues. Germline V gene sequence: CDR1 MNHEY, CDR2 SMNVEV (reference sequence). V dropped 1 base and J dropped 7; count of bases not matched to a gene: 7. The CDR3 loop reads CASSLLGDRGLNEQFF. The CDR3 DNA sequence: TGTGCCAGCAGTTTATTAGGGGACAGGGGATTGAATGAGCAGTTCTTC.

For this clonotype: Its ends do not fully match the called genes, so a read error is possible. V is TRBV5-1 and J is TRBJ2-2; TRBD2 aligns across 13 bases. Germline assignment: CDR1 SGHRS and CDR2 YFSETQ. This CDR3 has 19 residues. CDR3 in amino acids: CASSPTSGGPRPNTGERFF. The CDR3 DNA sequence: TGCGCCAGCAGCCCGACTAGCGGGGGGCCACGTCCGAACACCGGGGAGCGGTTTTTT.

This clonotype was counted many times. The chain couples TRBV6-2 or TRBV6-3 to TRBJ1-2; 8 bases fit TRBD1. CDR1 is MNHEY and CDR2 is SVGEGT in the germline V gene. After removal of 2 bases from V and 4 bases from J, the junction contained 27 bases not matched to a gene. CDR3 length: 22 residues. This CDR3 is CASSYGGQGLITRTGRRYGYTF. The CDR3 DNA sequence: TGTGCCAGCAGTTACGGCGGACAGGGACTTATAACAAGAACGGGTAGGCGCTATGGCTACACCTTC.

The chain uses TRBV4-2 and TRBJ2-2, with TRBD2 matching over 11 bases. CDR1 and CDR2 from the germline V gene are LGHNA and YNFKEQ. With 1 base clipped from V and 6 bases from J, the junction kept 13 bases outside the gene matches. CDR3 length: 19 residues. CDR3 coding DNA: TGTGCCAGCAGCCAAGTGATGTCTAGCGGGGGGCTAATCGCCGGGGAGCTGTTTTTT. This codes for CASSQVMSSGGLIAGELFF.

This clonotype showed up just a few times. V is TRBV20-1 and J is TRBJ2-1; 11 nucleotides line up with TRBD2. The CDR3 consists of 14 residues. Unmatched junction bases numbered 8, after V lost 3 bases and J lost 10 bases. CDR1 DFQATT and CDR2 SNEGSKA come from the germline V gene (reference sequence). In nucleotides, the CDR3 is TGCAGTGCTAGGGGTAGCGGGGGGGCGCGGGAGCAGTTCTTC. Translation: CSARGSGGAREQFF.

This chain links TRBV30 with TRBJ1-6; D gene uncertain. The CDR3 is made up of 12 amino acids. Between the trimmed V and J ends, which lost 4 bases and 7 bases, there was a span of 8 bases. Germline CDR1 and CDR2: GTSNPN and SVGIG (reference sequence). The CDR3 sequence: CAWMSANSPLHF. CDR3 bases: TGTGCCTGGATGAGTGCCAATTCACCCCTCCACTTT.

This clonotype was detected once. This may stem from a read error, because a much larger clone lies one nucleotide away. This chain uses TRBV11-2 with TRBJ2-3; TRBD2 agrees at 11 bases. The germline gives CDR1 SGHAT, CDR2 FQNNGV. The CDR3 consists of 15 residues. V trimming: 5 bases; J trimming: 2 bases; junction bases outside the gene matches: 3. DNA of the CDR3: TGTGCCAGCAGCCGACTAGCGGGACTCACAGATACGCAGTATTTT. Translation: CASSRLAGLTDTQYF.

The chain couples TRBV4-1 to TRBJ2-7; D is ambiguous. The DNA end favors TRBJ2-5, so the J call may be wrong. The CDR3 has 12 residues. Germline CDR1 reads MGHRA; CDR2 reads YSYEKL. CDR3 sequence reads: CASSQDQLTQYF. The CDR3 DNA reads TGCGCCAGCAGCCAAGATCAGCTGACCCAGTACTTC.

This clonotype was observed a few times. The rearrangement uses TRBV9 and TRBJ1-6; unclear D gene. Trimming shortened V by 0 bases and J by 10 bases, and 17 bases separated the two germline ends. Germline values: CDR1 SGDLS, CDR2 YYNGEE. The CDR3 contains 16 residues. The CDR3 DNA sequence: TGTGCCAGCAGCGTAGCAAGTCCCGGGATAGGATCACCCCTCCACTTT. Translation: CASSVASPGIGSPLHF.

In this sample, this clonotype turned up a few times. The chain couples TRBV5-1 to TRBJ1-1, with TRBD1 matching 7 bases. There are 14 residues in the CDR3. Germline CDR1 SGHRS, CDR2 YFSETQ. Unmatched junction bases numbered 14, after V lost 7 bases and J lost 8 bases. CDR3 DNA sequence: TGCGCCAGCGGCCCTACTACAGGGGCCGGGGAAGCTTTCTTT. The encoded protein is CASGPTTGAGEAFF.

The chain carries TRBV6-2 or TRBV6-3 and TRBJ2-1; 10 bases map to TRBD2. Germline V gives CDR1 MNHEY, CDR2 SVGEGT. CDR3 length: 17 amino acids. V lost 5 bases and J lost 8; bases outside the gene matches: 15. CDR3 residues: CASSTLAGGRSPHEQFF. CDR3 sequence (DNA): TGTGCCAGCAGTACCTTAGCGGGAGGTCGCTCCCCCCATGAGCAGTTCTTC.

Only a few counts were recorded for this clonotype. The chain links TRBV14 to TRBJ1-1; D remains ambiguous. CDR1 and CDR2 from the germline V gene are SGHDN and FVKESK. The CDR3 spans 12 residues. Deletions cut 5 bases from V and 0 bases from J, with 4 bases between. CDR3 bases: TGTGCCAGCAGCAAGATGAACACTGAAGCTTTCTTT. This translates into CASSKMNTEAFF.

This clonotype was counted a few times. The chain recombines TRBV6-1 with TRBJ1-2, with 8 bases fitting TRBD1. CDR1 is MNHNS, CDR2 SASEGT, per germline. The length of the CDR3 is 16 residues. The junction had 14 bases not matched to a gene; V was cut back by 10 bases and J by 1 base. The CDR3 loop is CATSYRRQGINYGYTF. The DNA of the CDR3 is TGTGCCACTTCGTATCGACGACAGGGGATTAACTATGGCTACACCTTC.

The chain couples TRBV5-4 to TRBJ2-1, with D possibly being TRBD2 (5 bases). The CDR3 totals 13 residues. V shed 3 bases and J shed 10 bases, with 14 bases lying between them. Germline values: CDR1 SGHNT, CDR2 YYREEE (reference sequence). In DNA, the CDR3 is TGTGCCAGCAGCTCTGCGATAGCGCGGGAGCAGTTCTTC. Translating it yields CASSSAIAREQFF.

The gene calls are TRBV7-9 and TRBJ1-2; D may be TRBD1 (5 bases). The CDR3 totals 15 residues. Trimming left V 3 bases short and J 5 bases short, with 16 bases between. CDR1 and CDR2 from the germline V gene are SEHNR and FQNEAQ (reference sequence). The CDR3 bases are TGTGCCAGCAGCTTGCAGCTCGGGACCGCTTATGGCTACACCTTC. Residues: CASSLQLGTAYGYTF.

This clonotype was counted a few times. V gene TRBV7-2 combines with J gene TRBJ2-3; 11 nucleotides align to TRBD2. Germline V gene sequence: CDR1 SGHTA, CDR2 FQGNSA. This CDR3 has 18 residues. The junction had 12 bases not matched to a gene; V was cut back by 0 bases and J by 7 bases. The CDR3 DNA follows: TGTGCCAGCAGCTTAGCCAGCGGTAGCGGGAGGGGGGCGTATACGCAGTATTTT. Its translation: CASSLASGSGRGAYTQYF.

This clonotype has ten or more counts. The J gene is TRBJ2-5, the V gene TRBV11-2; no clear D. The germline CDR1 and CDR2 sequences are SGHAT and FQNNGV. V was pared by 1 base and J by 1 base, with 7 bases between. CDR3 length: 14 residues. This chain's CDR3 is CASSLVYSQETQYF. The CDR3 region has the DNA TGTGCCAGCAGCTTAGTATATAGCCAAGAGACCCAGTACTTC.

This clonotype was seen many times. The genes are TRBV12-3 or TRBV12-4 and TRBJ1-5, with D maybe TRBD1 (5 bases). Trimming shortened V by 6 bases and J by 5 bases, and 17 bases separated the two germline ends. CDR3 size: 15 residues. The CDR3, as DNA: TGTGCCAGCAGCCGTGAGGGACGGCCTGATCAGCCCCAGCATTTT. This sequence encodes CASSREGRPDQPQHF.

This clonotype was seen a handful of times. At one end the junction does not follow the germline gene, possibly because of a read error. The rearrangement joins TRBV7-2 to TRBJ2-7, with TRBD2 matching 10 bases. Germline V lookup: CDR1 SGHTA, CDR2 FQGNSA. This CDR3 is built from 16 residues. The CDR3 DNA sequence: TGTGTCAGCAGCTTAGCGCCTAGCGGGGGCTCCTACGAGCAGTACTTC. Its protein is CVSSLAPSGGSYEQYF.

V gene TRBV6-6 combines with J gene TRBJ2-1; 11 bases line up with TRBD2. Germline V gene sequence: CDR1 MNHNY, CDR2 SVGAGI (reference sequence). There are 15 residues in the CDR3. Trimming at V came to 5 bases and at J to 5 bases, leaving 5 bases not matched to a gene. The CDR3 nucleotides are TGTGCCAGCAGTCCTAGCGGGGGGATCGACAATGAGCAGTTCTTC. The encoded protein is CASSPSGGIDNEQFF.

The chain links TRBV29-1 to TRBJ1-1, with 9 bases aligning to TRBD1. Germline loops: CDR1 SQVTM, CDR2 ANQGSEA. This CDR3 spans 15 amino acids. With V trimmed by 7 bases and J by 1 base, 10 bases remained unmatched. CDR3 sequence (DNA): TGCAGCGCCGAAAGGGGGACAGGGCCGAACACTGAAGCTTTCTTT. As protein: CSAERGTGPNTEAFF.

The table lists this clonotype with many counts. The chain employs TRBV20-1 and TRBJ1-4; D gene uncertain. The CDR3 length is 10 residues. Germline CDR1 DFQATT, CDR2 SNEGSKA (reference sequence). Trimming shortened V by 3 bases and J by 7 bases, and 3 bases separated the two germline ends. The CDR3 is CSASREKLFF. As DNA, the CDR3 is TGCAGTGCTAGCCGTGAAAAACTGTTTTTT.